The 20 T cell receptor beta chains below were found in one sample sequenced in a study of blood T cell repertoires in COVID-19. Sequencing was performed with immunoSEQ multiplex PCR; in TCRdb, only in-frame clones are kept and a portion is missing. Among 150,000 to 200,000 clones listed, less than 85% were seen once. Sample: PBMCs or T cells enriched from blood (not recorded which). The receptors stem from a man in his fifties who had recovered from COVID-19.

The gene calls are TRBV18 and TRBJ1-1, with 7 bases identical to TRBD1. Germline CDR1 KGHSH, CDR2 LQKENI. J was trimmed by 2 bases and V by 6 bases; bases with no gene match: 12. This CDR3 contains 16 residues. CDR3 sequence (DNA): TGTGCCAGCTCCCATGCCCGACAGGGAGCCAACACTGAAGCTTTCTTT. Protein sequence: CASSHARQGANTEAFF.

This clone was detected only a few times. This chain connects TRBV3-1 (or the pseudogene TRBV3-2) to TRBJ2-7; D may be TRBD2 (6 bases). The CDR3 covers 14 residues. CDR1 LGHDT and CDR2 YNNKEL come from the germline V gene (reference sequence). V was pared by 8 bases and J by 2 bases, with 16 bases between. CDR3 amino acids: CASQAGTLTYEQYF. CDR3 DNA: TGTGCCAGCCAGGCCGGGACTCTTACCTACGAGCAGTACTTC.

The chain has TRBV27 and TRBJ1-3; 8 bases agree with TRBD1. The CDR3 sequence is 16 residues long. The germline gives CDR1 MNHEY, CDR2 SMNVEV (reference sequence). V gave up 4 bases and J gave up 5 bases; unmatched junction bases: 10. The CDR3 sequence is CASSSYSTGVRNTIYF. CDR3 sequence (DNA): TGTGCCAGCAGTTCCTACTCGACAGGGGTTAGAAACACCATATATTTT.

The rearrangement links TRBV5-1 to TRBJ2-7; D is undetermined. The CDR3 sequence is 14 residues long. V lost 4 bases to trimming and J lost 0 bases, with 11 bases between them. Per germline, CDR1 SGHRS and CDR2 YFSETQ. The CDR3 region is CASSARSSSYEQYF. CDR3 coding DNA: TGCGCCAGCAGCGCCAGGTCAAGCTCCTACGAGCAGTACTTC.

The chain is built from TRBV4-1 and TRBJ1-5; D not certain. Trimming left V 0 bases short and J 7 bases short, with 7 bases between. The CDR3 contains 13 residues. Germline V gives CDR1 MGHRA, CDR2 YSYEKL. CDR3 in DNA: TGCGCCAGCAGCCAAGAGAGGGCCCAGCCCCAGCATTTT. Translating it yields CASSQERAQPQHF.

The rearrangement uses TRBV7-9 and TRBJ1-1; 12 bases map to TRBD1. Germline loops: CDR1 SEHNR, CDR2 FQNEAQ (reference sequence). There are 18 residues in the CDR3. With 5 bases clipped from V and 1 base from J, the junction kept 11 bases outside the gene matches. The CDR3: CASSGRGTGGGSNTEAFF. The CDR3 nucleotides read TGTGCCAGCAGCGGGCGTGGGACAGGGGGCGGGTCGAACACTGAAGCTTTCTTT.

This chain uses TRBV4-1 with TRBJ1-6; 8 positions agree with TRBD1. The CDR3 extends over 15 amino acids. In germline, CDR1 is MGHRA, CDR2 YSYEKL. V lost 1 base to trimming and J lost 8 bases; unmatched junction nucleotides: 4. CDR3 DNA sequence: TGCGCCAGCAGCCAAGTCTGGACAGGGCATTCACCCCTCCACTTT. Translated: CASSQVWTGHSPLHF.

The J gene is TRBJ2-7, the V gene TRBV11-2; the match to TRBD1 covers 9 bases. The CDR3 contains 17 residues. The V gene end was trimmed by 0 bases and the J gene end by 5 bases; junction bases not matched to a gene: 11. Per germline, CDR1 SGHAT and CDR2 FQNNGV. The CDR3: CASSLEFGQGYSHEQYF. Written as DNA, the CDR3 is TGTGCCAGCAGCTTAGAGTTCGGACAGGGGTATTCCCACGAGCAGTACTTC.

The chain uses TRBV28 and TRBJ1-2; TRBD1 matches 9 bases. CDR3 length equals 13 residues. Trimming at V came to 2 bases and at J to 7 bases, leaving 2 bases not matched to a gene. Germline lookup yields CDR1 MDHEN and CDR2 SYDVKM. The CDR3: CASSLRTGAGYTF. CDR3 nucleotides: TGTGCCAGCAGTTTACGGACAGGGGCTGGCTACACCTTC.

CDR3 protein: CAISDSDLNQPQHF. In DNA, the CDR3 is TGTGCCATCAGTGACTCGGACTTAAACCAGCCCCAGCATTTT. The chain joins TRBV10-3 to TRBJ1-5, with D hard to call. This CDR3 region has 14 residues. Germline CDR1 ENHRY, CDR2 SYGVKD. The V gene lost 3 bases and the J gene lost 7 bases, with 13 bases spanning the gap.

The V call is TRBV20-1, the J call TRBJ2-7, with D possibly matching TRBD1 (5 bases). V dropped 6 bases and J dropped 4 bases, with 10 bases sitting between them. The CDR3 is made up of 11 amino acids. Germline V gene data show CDR1 as DFQATT and CDR2 as SNEGSKA (reference sequence). The CDR3 nucleotides are TGCAGTGCCGCAGGGTTATACGAGCAGTACTTC. It encodes CSAAGLYEQYF.

V and J are TRBV7-6 and TRBJ2-7; a weak D match, TRBD1 (6 bases). Germline V gene data show CDR1 as SGHVS and CDR2 as FNYEAQ. V lost 5 bases to trimming and J lost 9 bases, with 17 bases between them. The CDR3 loop spans 13 amino acids. The CDR3 loop reads CASSPTGTSTQYF. The CDR3 DNA reads as TGTGCCAGCAGCCCGACAGGTACCTCTACGCAGTACTTC.

The V gene is TRBV28, the J gene TRBJ1-1, with D hard to call. The CDR3 runs to 11 residues. V was trimmed by 3 bases and J by 7 bases, leaving 6 bases between them. Germline CDR1 and CDR2: MDHEN and SYDVKM. The CDR3 is CASSFKSEAFF. In nucleotides, the CDR3 is TGTGCCAGCAGTTTCAAGAGTGAAGCTTTCTTT.

The chain combines TRBV6-6 with TRBJ2-3; 7 nucleotides agree with TRBD1. This CDR3 has 19 amino acids. After removal of 5 bases from V and 3 bases from J, the junction contained 20 bases not matched to a gene. Germline CDR1 and CDR2: MNHNY and SVGAGI (reference sequence). In nucleotides, the CDR3 is TGTGCCAGCAGTCGAGGAGACCGACAGGGTGTATACTTTACAGATACGCAGTATTTT. Its translation is CASSRGDRQGVYFTDTQYF.

This clone was observed a single time. V gene TRBV5-6 combines with J gene TRBJ2-7; perhaps TRBD1 as D (5 bases). The CDR3 extends over 12 amino acids. V was pared by 3 bases and J by 5 bases, with 9 bases between. Germline V gives CDR1 SGHDT, CDR2 YYEEEE. CDR3 loop: CASSWGRDEQYF. The CDR3 nucleotides are TGTGCCAGCAGCTGGGGCAGGGACGAGCAGTACTTC.

V usage is TRBV4-1 and J usage is TRBJ2-7; 7 bases fit TRBD1. V lost 1 base, J lost 6 bases, and 6 bases stayed unmatched. Per germline, CDR1 MGHRA and CDR2 YSYEKL. The CDR3 consists of 14 residues. This CDR3 is CASSQVYRGSEQYF. The CDR3 nucleotides are TGCGCCAGCAGCCAAGTATACAGGGGATCCGAGCAGTACTTC.

The chain combines TRBV27 with TRBJ1-5, with 10 bases fitting TRBD1. The V gene end was trimmed by 3 bases and the J gene end by 6 bases; junction bases not matched to a gene: 5. CDR3 length equals 15 residues. Germline V CDR1 and CDR2: MNHEY, SMNVEV (reference sequence). CDR3 sequence: CASSFRGQGSQPQHF. CDR3 nucleotide sequence: TGTGCCAGCAGTTTTAGGGGACAGGGGAGTCAGCCCCAGCATTTT.

The CDR3 nucleotides read TGCGCCAGCAGCGGAGGGACAGGCTCTGGAAACACCATATATTTT. Translated: CASSGGTGSGNTIYF. The rearrangement uses TRBV5-1 and TRBJ1-3; 8 nucleotides match TRBD1. The trim removed 4 bases at V and 0 bases at J, leaving 3 bases unmatched. Germline assignment: CDR1 SGHRS and CDR2 YFSETQ. CDR3 length: 15 amino acids. Full variable domain (remainder filled in from reference TRBV5-1 and TRBJ1-3): KAGVTQTPRYLIKTRGQQVTLSCSPISGHRSVSWYQQTPGQGLQFLFEYFSETQRNKGNFPGRFSGRQFSNSRSEMNVSTLELGDSALYLCASSGGTGSGNTIYFGEGSWLTVV.

The chain carries TRBV6-2 or TRBV6-3 and TRBJ1-1, with unresolved D. V gave up 5 bases and J gave up 2 bases, with 18 bases separating them. Looked up from germline, CDR1 is MNHEY and CDR2 is SVGEGT. This CDR3 has 16 amino acids. The CDR3, as DNA: TGTGCCAGCAGTCCAAGAACCGGGGATAGTAACACTGAAGCTTTCTTT. Protein sequence: CASSPRTGDSNTEAFF.

The V call is TRBV25-1, the J call TRBJ2-7; D possibly corresponds to TRBD1 (5 bases). Trimming stripped 3 bases from V and 4 bases from J, with 10 bases between. CDR1 is MGHDK, CDR2 SYGVNS, per germline. The CDR3 sequence is 13 residues long. This chain's CDR3 is CASSETEVYEQYF. In DNA, the CDR3 is TGTGCCAGCAGTGAGACAGAGGTTTACGAGCAGTACTTC.